The following is a T cell receptor beta chain sequence with its context. Its cognate antigen is unknown. The data derive from a study of cytomegalovirus exposure and HLA in healthy donors. Study-level information: In a later analysis, the approximately 110 validation repertoires were reported to have used the same platform as the roughly 730 first-cohort repertoires. Whole-study findings and limits: TCR sequences were mostly rare, though some public TCRs occurred in many donors. The study recorded about 160 TCR beta chains that were cytomegalovirus-associated.

The donors were members of the validation cohort, which comprised more than 90 subjects and was separate from the first cohort of 666 subjects. CDR3 length: 16 amino acids. Germline CDR1 is SGHRS and CDR2 is YFSETQ. V lost 4 bases to trimming and J lost 2 bases; unmatched junction nucleotides: 4. Profiling relied on immunoSEQ multiplex PCR, and the TCRdb table lists in-frame clones only, not all of them. The sample has 150,000 to 200,000 clones, around 85% seen once. The sequencing sample was made of PBMCs. The V gene is TRBV5-1, the J gene TRBJ2-3, with TRBD2 identical over 13 bases. The clonotype originates from a man between 18 and 35 years old in good health and CMV-seropositive. As DNA, the CDR3 is TGCGCCAGCAGCGGGGGACTAGCGGGGCCCACAGATACGCAGTATTTT. Translated, it gives CASSGGLAGPTDTQYF.